One sample yielded the 27 T cell receptor beta chains listed below, sequenced in a study of cytomegalovirus exposure and HLA in healthy donors. PCR employed 60 Vbeta and 13 Jbeta primers. The data were produced by immunoSEQ multiplex PCR, yet TCRdb's version contains in-frame clones alone and is incomplete. Of more than 50,000 clones in the sample, 70% were seen once. Material for sequencing was PBMCs. The origin of the receptors is a woman aged 55-69 years in good health and CMV-seropositive.

This clone came up a few times. V is TRBV11-1 and J is TRBJ1-6; 8 bases are shared with TRBD1. The germline CDR1 and CDR2 sequences are SGHAT and FQDESV (reference sequence). CDR3 length equals 15 residues. V dropped 5 bases and J dropped 7; count of bases not matched to a gene: 7. The CDR3 coding sequence is TGTGCCAGCAGCGCTGACAGGGGACCGAATTCACCCCTCCACTTT. Protein sequence: CASSADRGPNSPLHF.

The chain carries TRBV19 and TRBJ2-5, with 13 bases fitting TRBD2. This CDR3 is 15 amino acids long. Losses at the gene ends were 5 bases for V and 5 bases for J; bases not matched to a gene: 5. Germline-derived CDR1 and CDR2 are LNHDA and SQIVND (reference sequence). CDR3 residues: CASSSTSGGRETQYF. CDR3 coding DNA: TGTGCCAGTAGTTCGACTAGCGGGGGGCGGGAGACCCAGTACTTC.

In the case of this clone: Other DNA sequences in the same sample also yield this CDR3. The chain has TRBV6-5 and TRBJ1-1, with 7 bases aligning to TRBD1. The CDR3 runs to 14 residues. CDR1 is MNHEY, CDR2 SVGAGI, per germline. V was pared by 2 bases and J by 2 bases, with 2 bases of the junction left unmatched. The CDR3 region is CASSYRGLNTEAFF. The CDR3 DNA is TGTGCCAGCAGTTACAGGGGGCTAAACACTGAAGCTTTCTTT.

For the CDR3, the DNA is TGTGCCAGCAGTTCCCAGGTGAACACTGAAGCTTTCTTT. Residues: CASSSQVNTEAFF. The rearrangement links TRBV7-2 to TRBJ1-1, with no clear D. V was shortened by 6 bases and J by 0 bases, with 8 bases between the two germline ends. This CDR3 is built from 13 residues. Germline CDR1 reads SGHTA; CDR2 reads FQGNSA.

On this clone itself: This sequence is one base from a far larger clone and is likely a read error. The chain has TRBV4-3 and TRBJ2-7, with D possibly TRBD1 on 6 matching bases. The length of the CDR3 is 15 residues. Germline CDR1 reads LGHNA; CDR2 reads YSLEER. CDR3 DNA: TGCGCCAGCTGCCAAAGTAGGGGGACGATGTACGAGCAGTACTTC. Its protein product is CASCQSRGTMYEQYF.

The genes are TRBV5-4 and TRBJ2-5; 14 positions match TRBD2. CDR1 SGHNT and CDR2 YYREEE come from the germline V gene (reference sequence). The CDR3 loop spans 18 amino acids. The trim removed 4 bases at V and 0 bases at J, leaving 8 bases unmatched. In nucleotides, the CDR3 is TGTGCCAGCAGCCCTGGGACTAGCGGGGGCTATTACCAAGAGACCCAGTACTTC. Translation: CASSPGTSGGYYQETQYF.

The chain is built from TRBV5-1 and TRBJ2-5, with 12 bases fitting TRBD2. Trimming at V came to 3 bases and at J to 5 bases, leaving 5 bases not matched to a gene. The V gene's germline CDR1 is SGHRS and CDR2 YFSETQ. The CDR3 consists of 15 residues. CDR3 in amino acids: CASSSSGGAHETQYF. CDR3 in DNA: TGCGCCAGCAGCTCTAGCGGGGGGGCCCATGAGACCCAGTACTTC.

The CDR3 bases are TGTGCCAGCAGCATTACAGGGGGCGCGGACACTGAAGCTTTCTTT. Its protein product is CASSITGGADTEAFF. This chain uses TRBV9 with TRBJ1-1, with TRBD1 matching 9 bases. Germline CDR1 is SGDLS and CDR2 is YYNGEE. V shed 4 bases, J shed 3 bases, and the junction held 7 bases outside the gene matches. The CDR3 covers 15 residues.

The chain uses TRBV29-1 and TRBJ2-7; the D gene is possibly TRBD2 (6 bases). The CDR3 runs to 16 residues. Looked up from germline, CDR1 is SQVTM and CDR2 is ANQGSEA. Trimming removed 1 base at V and 4 bases at J, with 20 bases between. CDR3 coding DNA: TGCAGCGTTGAAGGAGATATGGGACTCTTGACTTACGAGCAGTACTTC. It encodes CSVEGDMGLLTYEQYF.

The chain couples TRBV16 to TRBJ2-3; weak D call: TRBD2 (5 bases). Trimming left V 4 bases short and J 8 bases short, with 13 bases between. CDR1 is KGHSY, CDR2 FQNENV, per germline. This CDR3 has 13 amino acids. CDR3 bases: TGTGCCAGCAGCCCAGGAGGAACAAGTACGCAGTATTTT. Translating it yields CASSPGGTSTQYF.

The rearrangement uses TRBV29-1 and TRBJ1-2; D ambiguous. The germline V and J ends were trimmed by 7 bases and 8 bases, with 14 bases remaining between them. Germline V gene sequence: CDR1 SQVTM, CDR2 ANQGSEA. The CDR3 loop spans 11 amino acids. The CDR3 sequence is CSAGGIWGYTF. The CDR3 bases are TGCAGCGCAGGAGGGATATGGGGCTACACCTTC.

This rearrangement joins TRBV4-3 to TRBJ1-1, with no clear D. Per germline, CDR1 LGHNA and CDR2 YSLEER. The CDR3 spans 15 residues. V dropped 0 bases and J dropped 2 bases, with 10 bases sitting between them. CDR3 in amino acids: CASSQEIQKNTEAFF. As DNA, the CDR3 is TGCGCCAGCAGCCAAGAAATACAGAAAAACACTGAAGCTTTCTTT.

This clone was counted only a few times. The chain has TRBV7-2 and TRBJ1-4; D is possibly TRBD1 (5 bases). The CDR3 has 15 amino acids. V was clipped by 5 bases and J by 8 bases, with 18 bases between them. Germline loops: CDR1 SGHTA, CDR2 FQGNSA. The CDR3, as DNA: TGTGCCAGCAGCAAACCTCTGGGGCTCGGGGAAAAACTGTTTTTT. Translating gives CASSKPLGLGEKLFF.

V gene TRBV18 combines with J gene TRBJ2-1, with TRBD2 identical over 11 bases. Germline V lookup: CDR1 KGHSH, CDR2 LQKENI. The CDR3 covers 16 residues. V lost 3 bases and J lost 6; bases outside the gene matches: 7. The CDR3 nucleotides are TGTGCCAGCTCACCGCAGTATGGACTAGCGGGCAATGAGCAGTTCTTC. It is translated as CASSPQYGLAGNEQFF. Full variable domain (missing parts from reference TRBV18 and TRBJ2-1): NAGVMQNPRHLVRRRGQEARLRCSPMKGHSHVYWYRQLPEEGLKFMVYLQKENIIDESGMPKERFSAEFPKEGPSILRIQQVVRGDSAAYFCASSPQYGLAGNEQFFGPGTRLTVL.

This chain links TRBV29-1 with TRBJ2-1; maybe TRBD2 (5 bases). The CDR3 runs 15 residues. CDR1 is SQVTM and CDR2 is ANQGSEA in the germline V gene. The V end lost 6 bases, the J end lost 5 bases, and 20 bases lay between the germline ends. CDR3 coding DNA: TGCAGCGTAGACAAGGGAGTTCAGTCCGACAATGAGCAGTTCTTC. This codes for CSVDKGVQSDNEQFF.

This clone came up a few times. The chain is built from TRBV1 and TRBJ1-5; TRBD1 is the table's D call and was not checked against the DNA. TRBV1 is noted as a pseudogene. This CDR3 is built from 16 residues. The CDR3 DNA sequence: TGCGCCAGCAGCCAATACAAGGACAGCCCCAATCAGCCCCAGCATTTT. This translates into CASSQYKDSPNQPQHF.

J is TRBJ2-1 and V is TRBV5-5, with 10 bases aligning to TRBD1. The CDR3 length is 15 residues. The V gene's germline CDR1 is SGHKS and CDR2 YYEKEE (reference sequence). The J segment lost 9 bases and the V segment lost 0 bases, leaving 6 bases of the junction unmatched. The CDR3 loop reads CASSLGTGGYGEQFF. DNA of the CDR3: TGTGCCAGCAGCTTGGGGACAGGGGGATACGGTGAGCAGTTCTTC.

This chain joins TRBV7-9 and TRBJ2-5; 9 bases are a match to TRBD1. Germline CDR1 SEHNR, CDR2 FQNEAQ (reference sequence). The V gene end was trimmed by 2 bases and the J gene end by 0 bases; junction bases not matched to a gene: 4. CDR3 length: 16 residues. CDR3 bases: TGTGCCAGCAGCTTATGGGGACAGGGCTACCAAGAGACCCAGTACTTC. This sequence encodes CASSLWGQGYQETQYF.

The J gene is TRBJ2-7, the V gene TRBV5-1; a weak D match, TRBD2 (7 bases). CDR1 and CDR2 from the germline V gene are SGHRS and YFSETQ. V was cut by 0 bases and J by 3 bases, with 19 bases left in between. The CDR3 runs 17 residues. The CDR3 region has the DNA TGCGCCAGCAGCTTGGGTCTGGGGGGGCAGGGCAACTACGAGCAGTACTTC. This encodes CASSLGLGGQGNYEQYF.

V usage is TRBV7-8 and J usage is TRBJ2-7; 8 positions agree with TRBD2. V dropped 5 bases and J dropped 0; count of bases not matched to a gene: 12. Per the germline V gene, CDR1 is SGHVS and CDR2 is FQNEAQ. The CDR3 covers 17 residues. The CDR3 nucleotides read TGTGCCAGCAGCCCCAACGGGGGGGCCCGGGGCTCCTACGAGCAGTACTTC. This sequence encodes CASSPNGGARGSYEQYF.

The gene calls are TRBV4-1 and TRBJ1-2, with D possibly matching TRBD1 (5 bases). CDR3 length equals 15 residues. The germline gives CDR1 MGHRA, CDR2 YSYEKL. Trimming stripped 0 bases from V and 14 bases from J, with 22 bases between. For the CDR3, the DNA is TGCGCCAGCAGCCAAGATGTGGGGACTGGACGGCTAGTAACCTTC. It codes for CASSQDVGTGRLVTF.

The V gene is TRBV27, the J gene TRBJ1-1; D unresolved. The CDR3 spans 15 residues. V lost 2 bases, J lost 0 bases, and 10 bases lay in between. Germline loops: CDR1 MNHEY, CDR2 SMNVEV (reference sequence). The CDR3 sequence: CASSLKNRVNTEAFF. The CDR3 nucleotides read TGTGCCAGCAGTTTAAAGAATAGAGTGAACACTGAAGCTTTCTTT.

J is TRBJ1-2 and V is TRBV27; 10 nucleotides line up with TRBD1. V lost 4 bases and J lost 6; bases outside the gene matches: 11. CDR1 is MNHEY and CDR2 is SMNVEV in the germline V gene (reference sequence). The CDR3 is 16 amino acids. The CDR3 here is CASSSPSTGGSNGYTF. CDR3 sequence (DNA): TGTGCCAGCAGTTCCCCCTCGACAGGGGGCTCGAATGGCTACACCTTC.

The chain combines TRBV6-6 with TRBJ1-1, with 10 bases identical to TRBD1. Germline values: CDR1 MNHNY, CDR2 SVGAGI (reference sequence). V shed 5 bases, J shed 5 bases, and the junction held 2 bases outside the gene matches. The CDR3 spans 13 residues. The CDR3 DNA is TGTGCCAGCAGTCGGACAGGGGGGACTGAAGCTTTCTTT. Its translation is CASSRTGGTEAFF.

V usage is TRBV14 and J usage is TRBJ1-2, with D possibly being TRBD1 (5 bases). The V and J ends lost 1 base and 13 bases respectively, with 16 bases between them. Per the germline V gene, CDR1 is SGHDN and CDR2 is FVKESK. The CDR3 length is 13 residues. Written as DNA, the CDR3 is TGTGCCAGCAGCCAAGGACGGCAGGGTAGATGCACCTTC. Its translation: CASSQGRQGRCTF.

This clone was seen more than once but under ten times. The V call is TRBV7-9, the J call TRBJ1-1; D unclear. Germline V gene data show CDR1 as SEHNR and CDR2 as FQNEAQ (reference sequence). V was pared by 5 bases and J by 2 bases, with 9 bases between. This CDR3 has 13 amino acids. The CDR3 is CASSEDLNTEAFF. The CDR3 DNA follows: TGTGCCAGCAGCGAGGATCTAAACACTGAAGCTTTCTTT. The full variable domain, in which reference TRBV7-9 and TRBJ1-1 provide the parts outside the CDR3, is DTGVSQNPRHKITKRGQNVTFRCDPISEHNRLYWYRQTLGQGPEFLTYFQNEAQLEKSRLLSDRFSAERPKGSFSTLEIQRTEQGDSAMYLCASSEDLNTEAFFGQGTRLTVV.

The rearrangement links TRBV9 to TRBJ1-3; D is undetermined. The V end lost 4 bases, the J end lost 3 bases, and 11 bases lay between the germline ends. This CDR3 is built from 14 residues. CDR1 SGDLS and CDR2 YYNGEE come from the germline V gene. The CDR3 spells CASSPFEVGNTIYF. DNA of the CDR3: TGTGCCAGCAGCCCATTTGAGGTTGGAAACACCATATATTTT.